These 8 T cell receptor beta chains came from one sample sequenced in a study of beta chain features in type 1 diabetes. The investigators reverse transcribed all of the isolated RNA, so they sequenced expressed TCRB transcripts. Profiled with immunoSEQ multiplex PCR; TCRdb holds only in-frame clones, not every one. The repertoire holds fewer than 550,000 clones, with approximately 10% as singletons. Input material: naive CD4+ T cells from blood. These receptors all stem from a woman younger than 30 in good health.

This clone has only a few counts. The chain uses TRBV5-1 and TRBJ2-7; 12 nucleotides agree with TRBD2. The V and J ends lost 5 bases and 6 bases, in that order; junction bases with no gene match: 21. Germline-derived CDR1 and CDR2 are SGHRS and YFSETQ. The CDR3 sequence is 19 residues long. In DNA form, the CDR3 reads TGCGCCAGCAGACCTCCCTCCCCTAGCGGGAGGGCCCCCTTCACCGAGCAGTACTTC. This sequence encodes CASRPPSPSGRAPFTEQYF.

This chain links TRBV11-3 with TRBJ2-3; D perhaps matches TRBD1 (6 bases). Per germline, CDR1 SGHNT and CDR2 YENEEA. V lost 5 bases and J 1 base, leaving 13 bases between the germline ends. CDR3 size: 15 residues. CDR3 in amino acids: CASSEGDTRTDTQYF. The DNA of the CDR3 is TGTGCCAGCAGCGAGGGGGACACGCGCACAGATACGCAGTATTTT.

V and J are TRBV15 and TRBJ2-5, with no clear D. V was pared by 4 bases and J by 2 bases, with 14 bases between. CDR3 length equals 15 residues. Per the germline V gene, CDR1 is LNHNV and CDR2 is YYDKDF (reference sequence). The CDR3 DNA reads TGTGCCACCAGCACTCCCCGCGACTGGCAAGAGACCCAGTACTTC. It codes for CATSTPRDWQETQYF.

The J gene is TRBJ2-1, the V gene TRBV29-1; possible D gene TRBD2, 5 bases. The V gene's germline CDR1 is SQVTM and CDR2 ANQGSEA. This CDR3 contains 13 residues. V dropped 0 bases and J dropped 8 bases, with 11 bases sitting between them. Written as DNA, the CDR3 is TGCAGCGTTGAAGATCTAAGAGGGTATGAGCAGTTCTTC. This translates into CSVEDLRGYEQFF.

In its sample, this clone was seen once. V usage is TRBV7-2 and J usage is TRBJ2-5, with unresolved D. Germline loops: CDR1 SGHTA, CDR2 FQGNSA. V was pared by 1 base and J by 5 bases, with 11 bases between. The CDR3 is 14 amino acids. The CDR3 coding sequence is TGTGCCAGCAGCTTAGGCCAGCCCGCCGAGACCCAGTACTTC. It specifies CASSLGQPAETQYF. Full variable domain (missing parts from reference TRBV7-2 and TRBJ2-5): GAGVSQSPSNKVTEKGKDVELRCDPISGHTALYWYRQSLGQGLEFLIYFQGNSAPDKSGLPSDRFSAERTGGSVSTLTIQRTQQEDSAVYLCASSLGQPAETQYFGPGTRLLVL.

V usage is TRBV9 and J usage is TRBJ2-1; 7 bases are shared with TRBD2. Germline V gives CDR1 SGDLS, CDR2 YYNGEE. This CDR3 region has 15 residues. J lost 3 bases, V lost 3 bases, and 6 bases had no gene match. CDR3 in amino acids: CASSGRLAGYNEQFF. CDR3 bases: TGTGCCAGCAGCGGACGACTAGCTGGCTACAATGAGCAGTTCTTC.

This clone occurred a few times. DNA for the CDR3: TGTGCCAGCAGTTCTCGACGGACCCAGGATGAAAAACTGTTTTTT. Protein product: CASSSRRTQDEKLFF. The V gene is TRBV6-6, the J gene TRBJ1-4; D is uncertain. Trimming stripped 4 bases from V and 6 bases from J, with 15 bases between. The germline V gene has CDR1 MNHNY and CDR2 SVGAGI (reference sequence). The CDR3 sequence is 15 residues long.

This clone showed up many times. The V call is TRBV10-3, the J call TRBJ1-1; D uncertain. CDR3 length: 13 residues. Germline CDR1 ENHRY, CDR2 SYGVKD. Deletions cut 6 bases from V and 3 bases from J, with 11 bases between. CDR3 protein: CAIRRPVDTEAFF. The CDR3 DNA reads TGTGCCATCAGGAGGCCGGTGGACACTGAAGCTTTCTTT.